The count of the clone carrying this T cell receptor (beta chain) is one. Sequencing was performed with immunoSEQ multiplex PCR; in TCRdb, only in-frame clones are kept and a portion is missing. Of 390,000 or so clones listed, around 87% are singletons. The data derive from a study of blood T cell repertoires in COVID-19. Trimming removed 5 bases at V and 6 bases at J, with 8 bases between. Germline assignment: CDR1 SNHLY and CDR2 FYNNEI. The CDR3 spans 13 residues. The clonotype was recovered from a woman in her twenties or thirties with COVID-19, enrolled during active disease. The sample taken for sequencing was peripheral blood. The chain recombines TRBV2 with TRBJ1-6, with TRBD1 as a possible D gene (6 bases). The CDR3 loop is CASSRDINSPLHF. The CDR3 nucleotides read TGTGCCAGCAGTCGGGACATTAATTCACCCCTCCACTTT.